This record looks at one T cell receptor beta chain sequence and its context. The data belong to a study of blood T cell repertoires in COVID-19. For the study at large: Samples of COVID-19 (acute and convalescent) were obtained from the United States, Italy and Spain.

The repertoire was sequenced with immunoSEQ multiplex PCR; TCRdb's copy has only in-frame clones and lacks some. The sample records around 200,000 clones, approximately 86% being singletons. This CDR3 region has 16 residues. Germline values: CDR1 MDHEN, CDR2 SYDVKM. Trimming removed 5 bases from V and 8 bases from J; junction bases left unmatched: 10. This clonotype was obtained from a man in his late teens or twenties with acute COVID-19. Sequenced input: PBMCs or T cells enriched from blood (not recorded which). The chain carries TRBV28 and TRBJ2-1; 12 bases align to TRBD2. Here the CDR3 DNA reads TGTGCCAGCAGTATCCCTAGCGGGAGGGCCTTAGATGAGCAGTTCTTC. This sequence encodes CASSIPSGRALDEQFF.